This TCR beta chain originates from a study of blood T cells in healthy people across ages. Whole-study results and caveats: The study regarded diversity estimates from one million T cells as underestimates. Naive CD4+ cell counts and diversity both ran higher in long-lived than in aged donors.

It was with a sample-barcoded 5' primer and a J-beta primer mix that a second PCR of roughly 7 to 12 cycles was run. One entry per CDR3 protein results from TCRdb running MiXCR on the 5' RACE reads. The sample has around 800,000 distinct CDR3 sequences; 40% to 50% are singletons. This clonotype was seen a handful of times. Antigen: not known. The ends lost 0 bases at V and 4 bases at J; junction bases unmatched: 11. Per the germline V gene, CDR1 is MNHEY and CDR2 is SMNVEV (reference sequence). The CDR3 covers 18 residues. This chain connects TRBV27 to TRBJ2-1, with 8 positions matching TRBD1. The sample was blood. The sequence was collected from a man aged 55 to 70 in good health. CDR3 DNA: TGTGCCAGCAGTTTATCTAATTCTCGACAGGGGAGATACAATGAGCAGTTCTTC. This codes for CASSLSNSRQGRYNEQFF.